This TCR beta chain was recorded in a study of blood T cell repertoires in COVID-19 (TCRdb year 2020). Background for the entire study: Collaborator samples came from the United States, Italy and Spain and covered acute and convalescent phases of COVID-19. A de-identified subject ID, COVID-19 status, age in years and sex were almost always included in the sample metadata. The prospective study material was composed of cDNA or gDNA derived from T cells, B-cell-depleted T cells, or PBMCs. The repertoires were made available in a free public database intended to serve as a resource for research on the immune response to SARS-CoV-2. Where HLA class I and class II types were available, the types were taken from metadata supplied by the sample provider, not from assay-based typing. Deeply sampled blood TCRbeta repertoires from subjects exposed to, actively infected with, or recovered from COVID-19 were included in the dataset. Samples were obtained from the ongoing ImmuneRACE study (first 160 participants) and from 1,254 subjects provided by 6 global collaborators.

In the case of this clone: This clone's antigen is unknown. No clone much larger than this one lies a single base away; base qualities are absent.

TCRbeta CDR3 regions were amplified from genomic DNA by means of the immunoSEQ Assay, a bias-controlled multiplex PCR. The published analysis was carried out like this. The number of nucleated cells in each sample was estimated by amplification of reference gene primers within the assay. To quantify the absolute abundance of each unique TCRbeta CDR3 rearrangement, sequence reads were collapsed and filtered. For each sample, productive Simpson clonality was calculated as the square root of Simpson's diversity index over productive rearrangements. What TCRdb holds here is the immuneACCESS table cut down to in-frame rearrangements. Part of the clones is not present; checked against another copy, under half of the missing clones reflect an unresolved V gene, and the others are unexplained. V, J and clone size are taken as reported in that table, and D and trimming were inferred from the DNA itself. In this sample the table shows fewer than 350,000 clones, around 86% of which occur a single time. Together, the top ten hold around 3% of the sample.

Results and caveats for the whole study, not just this receptor: The quantity of clinical and demographic metadata differed by source and by participant and was supplied without curation.

Each collaborating institution followed its own protocols to collect whole blood in K2EDTA tubes. For TCRbeta analysis, collaborator samples were shipped as frozen whole blood, as isolated PBMCs, or as DNA extracted from either sample type. CDR3 length: 16 amino acids, cysteine to phenylalanine. Here the CDR3 DNA is all that survives: 48 bases in frame from base 1. CDR1 and CDR2 were assigned from the germline V gene (reference sequence) as SEHNR and FQNEAQ. Between the V and J ends, shortened by 2 bases and 1 base respectively, the junction contains 11 bases. Here the chain combines TRBV7-9 and TRBJ1-4; the D gene cannot be named for sure. This clonotype was sampled from a woman in her sixties with active or convalescent COVID-19. Sample: peripheral blood. The CDR3: CASSLIAWGTNEKLFF. The DNA reads TGTGCCAGCAGCTTAATAGCGTGGGGAACTAATGAAAAACTGTTTTTT.